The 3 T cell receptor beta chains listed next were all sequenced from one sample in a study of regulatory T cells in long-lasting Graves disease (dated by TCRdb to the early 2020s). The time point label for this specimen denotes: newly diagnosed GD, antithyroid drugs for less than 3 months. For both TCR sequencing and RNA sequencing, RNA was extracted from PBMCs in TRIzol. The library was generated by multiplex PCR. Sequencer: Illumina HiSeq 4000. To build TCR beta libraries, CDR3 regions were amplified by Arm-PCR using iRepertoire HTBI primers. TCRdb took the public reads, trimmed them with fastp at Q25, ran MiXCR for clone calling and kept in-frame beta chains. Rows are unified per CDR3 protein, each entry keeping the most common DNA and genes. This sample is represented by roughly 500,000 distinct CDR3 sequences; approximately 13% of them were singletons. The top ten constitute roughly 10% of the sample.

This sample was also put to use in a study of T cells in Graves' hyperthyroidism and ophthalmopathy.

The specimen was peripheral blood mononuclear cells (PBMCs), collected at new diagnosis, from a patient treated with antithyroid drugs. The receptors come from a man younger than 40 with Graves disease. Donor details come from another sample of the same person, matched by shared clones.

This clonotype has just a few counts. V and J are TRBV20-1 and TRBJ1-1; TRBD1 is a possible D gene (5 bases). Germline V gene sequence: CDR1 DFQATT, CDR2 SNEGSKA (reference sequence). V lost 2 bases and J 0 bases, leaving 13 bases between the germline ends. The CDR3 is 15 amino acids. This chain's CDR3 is CSARLPGPMNTEAFF. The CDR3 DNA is TGCAGTGCTAGATTACCGGGGCCGATGAACACTGAAGCTTTCTTT.

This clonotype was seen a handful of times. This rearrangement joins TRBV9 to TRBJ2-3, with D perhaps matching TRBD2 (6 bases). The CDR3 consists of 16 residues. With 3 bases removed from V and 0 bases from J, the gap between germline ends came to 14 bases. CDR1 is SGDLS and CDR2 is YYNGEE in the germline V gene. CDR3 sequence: CASSAMSGPSTDTQYF. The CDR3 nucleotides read TGTGCCAGCAGCGCCATGAGCGGGCCGAGCACAGATACGCAGTATTTT.

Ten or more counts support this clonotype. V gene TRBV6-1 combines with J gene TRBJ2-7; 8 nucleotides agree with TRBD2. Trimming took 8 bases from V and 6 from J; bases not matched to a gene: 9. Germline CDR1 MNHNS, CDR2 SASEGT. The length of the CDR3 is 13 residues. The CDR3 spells CASGLAGVSEQYF. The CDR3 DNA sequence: TGTGCCAGCGGGCTAGCGGGCGTTTCCGAGCAGTACTTC.